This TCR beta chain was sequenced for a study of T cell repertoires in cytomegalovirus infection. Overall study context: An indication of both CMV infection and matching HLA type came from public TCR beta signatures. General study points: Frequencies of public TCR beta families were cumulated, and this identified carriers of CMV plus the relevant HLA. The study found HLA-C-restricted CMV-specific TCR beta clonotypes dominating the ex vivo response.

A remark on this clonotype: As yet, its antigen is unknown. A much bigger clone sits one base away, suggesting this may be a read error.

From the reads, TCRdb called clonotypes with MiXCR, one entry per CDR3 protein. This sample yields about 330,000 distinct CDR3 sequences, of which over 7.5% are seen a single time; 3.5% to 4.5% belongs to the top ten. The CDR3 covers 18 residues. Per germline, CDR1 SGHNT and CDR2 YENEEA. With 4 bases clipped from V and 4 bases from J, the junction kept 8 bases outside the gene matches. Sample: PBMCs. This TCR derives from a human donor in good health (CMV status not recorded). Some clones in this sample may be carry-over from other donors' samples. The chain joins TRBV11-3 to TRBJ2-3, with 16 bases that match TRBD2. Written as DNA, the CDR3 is TGTGCCAGCAGCTACGGGACTAGCGGGGGGGCAATGGCAGATACGCAGTATTTT. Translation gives CASSYGTSGGAMADTQYF.